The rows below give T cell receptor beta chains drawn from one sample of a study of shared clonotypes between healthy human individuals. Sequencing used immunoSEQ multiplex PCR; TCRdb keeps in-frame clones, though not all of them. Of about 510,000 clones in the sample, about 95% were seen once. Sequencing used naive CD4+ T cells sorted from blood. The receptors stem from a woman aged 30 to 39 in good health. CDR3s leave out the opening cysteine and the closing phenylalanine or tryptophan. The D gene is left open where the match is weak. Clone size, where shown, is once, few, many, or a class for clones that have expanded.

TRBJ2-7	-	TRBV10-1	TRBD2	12	ASSEAGDSYEQY
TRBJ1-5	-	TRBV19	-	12	ASSILGSGSPQH
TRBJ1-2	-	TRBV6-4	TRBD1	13	ASSDNDRGAYGYT
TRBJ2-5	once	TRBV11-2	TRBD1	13	ASSKITGTEETQY
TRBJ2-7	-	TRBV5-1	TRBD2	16	ASSLRGTSGEGSYEQY
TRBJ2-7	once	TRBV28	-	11	ASSFGARVEQY
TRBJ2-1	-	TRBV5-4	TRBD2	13	ASRQGLAGYNEQF
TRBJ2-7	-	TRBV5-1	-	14	ASSLNPGPVAYEQY
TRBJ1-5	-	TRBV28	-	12	ASNRQGSNQPQH
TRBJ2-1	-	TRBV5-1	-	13	ASSLAERTYNEQF
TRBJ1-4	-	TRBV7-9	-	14	ASSTRTPAANEKLF
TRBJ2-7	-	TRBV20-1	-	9	SARDPSEQY
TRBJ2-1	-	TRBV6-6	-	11	ASSYTQGTEQF
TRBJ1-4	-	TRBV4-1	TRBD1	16	ASSQVFRTGGANEKLF
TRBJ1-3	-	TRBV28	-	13	ASSFRVSSGNTIY
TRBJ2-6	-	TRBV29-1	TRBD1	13	SVAGQNSGANVLT
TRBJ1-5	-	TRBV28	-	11	ASRLIGNQPQH
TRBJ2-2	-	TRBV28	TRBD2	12	ASFSGTGAGELF
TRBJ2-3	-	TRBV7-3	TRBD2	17	ASSSGLAGGDTSTDTQY
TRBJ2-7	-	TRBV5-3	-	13	ASSSQTSHGYEQY
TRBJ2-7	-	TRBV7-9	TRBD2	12	ASSFQREGDEQY
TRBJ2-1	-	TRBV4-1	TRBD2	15	ASSQTRTSGVYNEQF
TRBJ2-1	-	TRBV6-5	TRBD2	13	ASSYPSGGRNEQF
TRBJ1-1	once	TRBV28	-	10	ASRGGDTEAF
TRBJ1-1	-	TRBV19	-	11	ASIDRGFGEAF
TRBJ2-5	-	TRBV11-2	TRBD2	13	ASSLLAGAQETQY
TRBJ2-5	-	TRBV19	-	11	ASSETEGETQY
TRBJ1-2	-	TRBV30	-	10	AWSPTRYGYT
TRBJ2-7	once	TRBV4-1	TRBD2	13	ASSQPTSGSYEQY
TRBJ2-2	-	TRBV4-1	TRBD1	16	ASSHRPGQGGLGVELF
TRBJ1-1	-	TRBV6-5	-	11	ASSLQENTEAF
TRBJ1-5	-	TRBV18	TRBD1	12	ASSRGTADQPQH
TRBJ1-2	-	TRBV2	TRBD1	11	ARGTTGNYGYT
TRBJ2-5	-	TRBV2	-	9	ASTNQETQY
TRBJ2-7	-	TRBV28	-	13	ASSPRPANTYEQY
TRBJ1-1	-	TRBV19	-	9	LRPQNTEAF
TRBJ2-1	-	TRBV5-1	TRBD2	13	ASSFTSGNYNEQF
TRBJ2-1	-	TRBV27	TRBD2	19	ASSLTPGTSGPSRRVNEQF
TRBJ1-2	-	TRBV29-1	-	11	SVEKFAVGGYT
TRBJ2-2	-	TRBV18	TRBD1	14	ASSPLGQGNTGELF
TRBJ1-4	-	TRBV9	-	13	ASSARYATNEKLF
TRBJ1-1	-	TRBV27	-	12	ASSRQVRGTEAF
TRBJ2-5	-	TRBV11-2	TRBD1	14	ASSLDRTGAVETQY
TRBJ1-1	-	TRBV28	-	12	ASSPSKKTTEAF
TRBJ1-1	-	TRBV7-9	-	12	ASSLEGRGTEAF
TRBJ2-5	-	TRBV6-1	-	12	ASSEHPLRETQY
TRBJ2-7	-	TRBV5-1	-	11	ASSSLGPTREY
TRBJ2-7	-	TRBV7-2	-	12	ASSLDLSGYEQY
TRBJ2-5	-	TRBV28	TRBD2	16	ASSAAGLVREGVETQY
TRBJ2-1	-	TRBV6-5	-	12	ASTLGSFAGEQF
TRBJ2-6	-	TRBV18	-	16	ASSPLGGGVSGANVLT
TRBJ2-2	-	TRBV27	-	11	ASSLSTVGELF
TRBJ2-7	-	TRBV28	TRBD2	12	ASRTSGRGYEQY
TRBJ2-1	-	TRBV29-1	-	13	SADRPGLRYNEQF
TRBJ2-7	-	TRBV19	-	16	ASSDARNPGGTNYEQY
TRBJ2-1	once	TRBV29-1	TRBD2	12	SVDGLAGRNEQF
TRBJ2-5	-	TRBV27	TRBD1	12	ASRPGGPQETQY
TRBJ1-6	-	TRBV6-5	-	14	ASSYSIRGSNSPLH
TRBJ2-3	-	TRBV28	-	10	ASSLSVDTQY